This TCR beta chain was retrieved from a study of T-cell reconstitution after alpha-beta-depleted transplantation in children. Findings of the study overall: T-cell counts and diversity were attributed mostly to newly produced T cells one year after transplant.

Unique molecular identifiers were used in preparing the TCRbeta library. TCRdb processed the PCR reads anew with MiXCR; each CDR3 protein has one entry. The sample consists of 85,000 to 120,000 distinct CDR3 sequences, approximately 6% of them appearing once. About this clonotype itself: Its antigen is not known.

There are 19 residues in the CDR3. J was trimmed by 4 bases and V by 2 bases; bases with no gene match: 15. Germline CDR1 and CDR2: SGHRS and YFSETQ. The receptor comes from a female patient aged 2-10 years who had a stem cell transplant for Fanconi anemia, so the T cells may come from the graft donor. The rearrangement links TRBV5-1 to TRBJ2-5; 12 bases are shared with TRBD2. The material was PBMCs, mostly from graft donor cells, obtained 60 days after TCRalphabeta/CD19-depleted stem cell transplant. The CDR3 bases are TGCGCCAGCAGCTTCTCTCCGGCACTAGCGGGGGGAGTGGGAGAGACCCAGTACTTC. Amino acids: CASSFSPALAGGVGETQYF. The full variable domain, its missing parts supplied by reference TRBV5-1 and TRBJ2-5, is KAGVTQTPRYLIKTRGQQVTLSCSPISGHRSVSWYQQTPGQGLQFLFEYFSETQRNKGNFPGRFSGRQFSNSRSEMNVSTLELGDSALYLCASSFSPALAGGVGETQYFGPGTRLLVL.